This T cell receptor (beta chain) stems from a study of shared clonotypes between healthy human individuals. Sequenced by immunoSEQ multiplex PCR; TCRdb stores in-frame clones only, minus some. Of millions of clones listed, approximately 95% are singletons. Study-wide results and limits: Inspection by rarefaction showed sorted-subset sequencing to be incomplete despite large depth.

Notes on this clone: As yet, its antigen is unknown.

Sequenced: naive CD4+ T cells from PBMCs. Subset described: CD45RA+ positively selected. The TCR was taken from a man aged 18 to 30 in good health. Some clones in this sample may be carry-over from other donors' samples.

The CDR3 loop is CASSSPGGELFF. CDR3 bases: TGTGCCAGCAGCTCGCCCGGCGGGGAGCTGTTTTTT. This chain uses TRBV7-7 with TRBJ2-2; D gene uncertain. Trimming left V 4 bases short and J 7 bases short, with 7 bases between. Germline V gene sequence: CDR1 SSHAT, CDR2 FNYEAQ (reference sequence). This CDR3 comprises 12 residues.